This T cell receptor (beta chain) was obtained from a study of blood T cell repertoires in COVID-19. Study information: Both acute and convalescent COVID-19 samples were obtained from the United States, Italy and Spain. Sources were T cells, B-cell-depleted T cells, or PBMCs; the material itself was cDNA or gDNA.

Germline assignment: CDR1 MGHRA and CDR2 YSYEKL. The CDR3 extends over 15 amino acids. V dropped 0 bases and J dropped 0 bases, with 9 bases sitting between them. Authors' processing steps: Amplifying reference gene primers gave estimates of nucleated cell counts. Method: immunoSEQ multiplex PCR; TCRdb's copy keeps in-frame clones and lacks some. From that table come the V and J calls and clone size; the DNA was used to work out D and trimming. The sample lists about 300,000 clones; more than 70% were seen once. Material for sequencing was peripheral blood. This sequence was found in a woman in her forties or fifties with acute or convalescent COVID-19. The chain links TRBV4-1 to TRBJ2-7, with D possibly TRBD1 on 5 matching bases. The CDR3 sequence: CASSQEETVSYEQYF. CDR3 DNA sequence: TGCGCCAGCAGCCAAGAAGAGACAGTCTCCTACGAGCAGTACTTC.